This T cell receptor beta chain appears in the sequencing data of a study of regulatory T cells in long-lasting Graves disease. The overall study: The criterion for persistent Graves' disease was over 5 years of antithyroid drugs with positive TSH receptor antibodies. Findings of the study overall: Persistent Graves' patients possessed reduced TCR diversity relative to recently diagnosed ones.

The table lists this clonotype with many counts. Its antigen is unknown. V dropped 6 bases and J dropped 8 bases, with 19 bases sitting between them. The CDR3 runs 15 residues. Sequencing libraries for TCR beta were prepared with iRepertoire HTBI primers and Arm-PCR of CDR3 regions. TCRdb reprocessed the multiplex PCR reads with MiXCR, giving one entry per CDR3 protein. The sample includes about 660,000 distinct CDR3 sequences, 30% of them seen just once. Time point described: persistent/refractory GD, antithyroid drugs over 5 years with positive TRAb. From PBMCs, RNA was extracted and then used to make the TCR library.

This receptor was obtained from a female donor with Graves disease. The chain combines TRBV12-3 or TRBV12-4 with TRBJ1-4, with D possibly TRBD1 on 5 matching bases. This sample comprised peripheral blood mononuclear cells (PBMCs), obtained when the disease was refractory, from a patient treated with antithyroid drugs. DNA for the CDR3: TGTGCCAGCAGGAGGGCAGCCCAGGGAATGGAAAAACTGTTTTTT. This codes for CASRRAAQGMEKLFF.